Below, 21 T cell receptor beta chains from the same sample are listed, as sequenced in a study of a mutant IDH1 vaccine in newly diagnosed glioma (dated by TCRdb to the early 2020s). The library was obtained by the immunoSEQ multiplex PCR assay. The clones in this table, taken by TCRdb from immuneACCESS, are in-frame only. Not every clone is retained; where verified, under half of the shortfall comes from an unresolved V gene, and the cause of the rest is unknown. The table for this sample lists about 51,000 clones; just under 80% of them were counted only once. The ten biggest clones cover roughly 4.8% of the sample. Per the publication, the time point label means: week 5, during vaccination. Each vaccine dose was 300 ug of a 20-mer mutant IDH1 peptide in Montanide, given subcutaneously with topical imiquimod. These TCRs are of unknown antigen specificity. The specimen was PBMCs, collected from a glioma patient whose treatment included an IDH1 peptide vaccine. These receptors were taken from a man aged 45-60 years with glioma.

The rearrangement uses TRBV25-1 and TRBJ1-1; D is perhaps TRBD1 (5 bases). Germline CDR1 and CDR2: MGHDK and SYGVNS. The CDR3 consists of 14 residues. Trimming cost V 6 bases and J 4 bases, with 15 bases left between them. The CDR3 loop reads CASSLWGPGTEAFF. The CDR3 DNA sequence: TGTGCCAGCAGCCTCTGGGGCCCGGGCACTGAAGCTTTCTTT.

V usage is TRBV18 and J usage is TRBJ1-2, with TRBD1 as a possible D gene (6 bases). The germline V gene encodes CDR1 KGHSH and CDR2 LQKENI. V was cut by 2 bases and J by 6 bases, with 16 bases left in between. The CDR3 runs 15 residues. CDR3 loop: CASSPDLRGADGYTF. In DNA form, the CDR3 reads TGTGCCAGCTCACCAGATCTCAGGGGCGCAGATGGCTACACCTTC.

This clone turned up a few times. The CDR3 DNA is TGTGCCAGCAGTGAAAGTTGGGCGCCTTCTGGAAACACCATATATTTT. Residues: CASSESWAPSGNTIYF. The chain couples TRBV2 to TRBJ1-3; D unclear. The CDR3 is 16 amino acids. Germline CDR1 is SNHLY and CDR2 is FYNNEI. V was shortened by 2 bases and J by 1 base, with 12 bases between the two germline ends.

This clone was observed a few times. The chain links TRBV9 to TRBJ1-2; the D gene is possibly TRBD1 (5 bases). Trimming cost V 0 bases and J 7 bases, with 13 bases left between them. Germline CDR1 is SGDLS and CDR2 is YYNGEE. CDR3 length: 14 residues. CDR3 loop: CASSVGGGTGGYTF. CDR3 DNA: TGTGCCAGCAGCGTAGGGGGAGGGACGGGTGGCTACACCTTC.

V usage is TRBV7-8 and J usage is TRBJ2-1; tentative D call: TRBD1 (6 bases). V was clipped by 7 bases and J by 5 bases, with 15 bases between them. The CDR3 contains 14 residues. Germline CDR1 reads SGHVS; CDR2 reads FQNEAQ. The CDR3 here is CASTHQGSHNEQFF. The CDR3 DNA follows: TGTGCCAGCACCCATCAGGGGTCCCACAATGAGCAGTTCTTC.

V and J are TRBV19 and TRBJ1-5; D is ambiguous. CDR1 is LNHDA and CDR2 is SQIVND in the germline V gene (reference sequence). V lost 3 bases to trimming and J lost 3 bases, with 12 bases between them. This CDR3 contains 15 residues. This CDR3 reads CASSMRTVSNQPQHF. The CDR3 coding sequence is TGTGCCAGTAGTATGAGAACGGTTTCCAATCAGCCCCAGCATTTT.

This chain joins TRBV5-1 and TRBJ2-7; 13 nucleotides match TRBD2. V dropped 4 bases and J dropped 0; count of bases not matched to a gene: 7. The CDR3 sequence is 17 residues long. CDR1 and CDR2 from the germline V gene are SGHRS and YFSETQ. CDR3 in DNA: TGCGCCAGCAGCGTCGGGACTAGCGGGGTTAGCTCCTACGAGCAGTACTTC. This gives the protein CASSVGTSGVSSYEQYF.

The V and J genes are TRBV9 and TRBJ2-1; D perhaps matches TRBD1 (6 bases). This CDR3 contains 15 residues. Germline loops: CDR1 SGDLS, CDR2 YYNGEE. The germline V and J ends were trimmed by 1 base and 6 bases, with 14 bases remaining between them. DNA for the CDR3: TGTGCCAGCAGCGTATCAGGGGCCGAGGGCAATGAGCAGTTCTTC. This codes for CASSVSGAEGNEQFF.

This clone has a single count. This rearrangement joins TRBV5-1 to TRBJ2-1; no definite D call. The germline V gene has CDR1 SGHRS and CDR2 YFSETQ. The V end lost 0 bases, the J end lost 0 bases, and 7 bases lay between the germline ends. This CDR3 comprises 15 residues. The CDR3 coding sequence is TGCGCCAGCAGCTTGGCCGGCATCTCCTACAATGAGCAGTTCTTC. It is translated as CASSLAGISYNEQFF.

CDR3 sequence (DNA): TGTGCCAGCAGTTGGCCTAGGGGGGGGGCCTACAATGAGCAGTTCTTC. Translated, it gives CASSWPRGGAYNEQFF. The rearrangement uses TRBV7-2 and TRBJ2-1, with D maybe TRBD2 (7 bases). Trimming took 6 bases from V and 2 from J, leaving 17 bases between them. Germline V gene sequence: CDR1 SGHTA, CDR2 FQGNSA. This CDR3 is built from 16 residues.

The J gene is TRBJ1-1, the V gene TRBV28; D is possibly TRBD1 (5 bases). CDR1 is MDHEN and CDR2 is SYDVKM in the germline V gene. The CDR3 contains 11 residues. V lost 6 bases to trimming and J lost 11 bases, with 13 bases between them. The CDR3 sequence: CASRGDSEAFF. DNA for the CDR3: TGTGCCAGCAGGGGGGATTCGGAGGCTTTCTTT. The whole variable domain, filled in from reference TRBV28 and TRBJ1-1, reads DVKVTQSSRYLVKRTGEKVFLECVQDMDHENMFWYRQDPGLGLRLIYFSYDVKMKEKGDIPEGYSVSREKKERFSLILESASTNQTSMYLCASRGDSEAFFGQGTRLTVV.

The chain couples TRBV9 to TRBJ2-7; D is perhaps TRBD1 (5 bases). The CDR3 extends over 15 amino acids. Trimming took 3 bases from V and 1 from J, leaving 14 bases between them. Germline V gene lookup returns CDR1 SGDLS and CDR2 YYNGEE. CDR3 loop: CASSGSGIRSYEQYF. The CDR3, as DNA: TGTGCCAGCAGCGGGTCAGGGATTAGGTCCTACGAGCAGTACTTC.

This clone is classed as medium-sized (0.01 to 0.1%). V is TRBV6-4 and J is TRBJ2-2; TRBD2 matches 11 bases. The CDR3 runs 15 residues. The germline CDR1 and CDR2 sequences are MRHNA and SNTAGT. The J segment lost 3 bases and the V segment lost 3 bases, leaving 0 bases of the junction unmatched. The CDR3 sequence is CASSELAGDTGELFF. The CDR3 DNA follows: TGTGCCAGCAGTGAACTAGCGGGGGACACCGGGGAGCTGTTTTTT.

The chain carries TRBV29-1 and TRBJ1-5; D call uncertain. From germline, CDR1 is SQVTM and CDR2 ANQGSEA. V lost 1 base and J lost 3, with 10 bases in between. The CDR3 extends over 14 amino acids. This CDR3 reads CSVEGGGPNQPQHF. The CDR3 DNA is TGCAGCGTTGAAGGGGGTGGACCCAATCAGCCCCAGCATTTT.

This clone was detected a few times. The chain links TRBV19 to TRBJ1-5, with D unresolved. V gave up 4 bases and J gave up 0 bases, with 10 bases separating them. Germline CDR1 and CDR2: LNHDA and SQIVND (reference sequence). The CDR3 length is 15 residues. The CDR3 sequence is CASSTDWGSNQPQHF. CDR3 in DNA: TGTGCCAGTAGTACCGACTGGGGTAGCAATCAGCCCCAGCATTTT.

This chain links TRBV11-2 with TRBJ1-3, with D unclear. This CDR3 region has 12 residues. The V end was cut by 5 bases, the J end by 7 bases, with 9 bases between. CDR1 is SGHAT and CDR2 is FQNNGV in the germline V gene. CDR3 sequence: CASSVRRNTIYF. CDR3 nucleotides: TGTGCCAGCAGCGTCAGGCGGAACACCATATATTTT. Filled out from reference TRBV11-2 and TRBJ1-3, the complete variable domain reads EAGVAQSPRYKIIEKRQSVAFWCNPISGHATLYWYQQILGQGPKLLIQFQNNGVVDDSQLPKDRFSAERLKGVDSTLKIQPAKLEDSAVYLCASSVRRNTIYFGEGSWLTVV.

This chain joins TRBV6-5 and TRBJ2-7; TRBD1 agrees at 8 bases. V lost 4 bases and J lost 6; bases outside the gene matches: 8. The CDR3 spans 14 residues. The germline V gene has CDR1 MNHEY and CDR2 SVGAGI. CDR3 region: CASSSRTGRFEQYF. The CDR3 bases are TGTGCCAGCAGTTCCAGGACAGGGAGGTTCGAGCAGTACTTC.

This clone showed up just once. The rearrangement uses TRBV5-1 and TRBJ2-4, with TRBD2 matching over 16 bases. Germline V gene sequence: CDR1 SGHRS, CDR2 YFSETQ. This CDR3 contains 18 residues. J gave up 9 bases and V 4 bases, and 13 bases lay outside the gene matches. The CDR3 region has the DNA TGCGCCAGCAGCACCGGGACTAGCGGGGGGGCCGGCCTGACCATTCAGTACTTC. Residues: CASSTGTSGGAGLTIQYF. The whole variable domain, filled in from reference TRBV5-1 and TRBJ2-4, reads KAGVTQTPRYLIKTRGQQVTLSCSPISGHRSVSWYQQTPGQGLQFLFEYFSETQRNKGNFPGRFSGRQFSNSRSEMNVSTLELGDSALYLCASSTGTSGGAGLTIQYFGAGTRLSVL.

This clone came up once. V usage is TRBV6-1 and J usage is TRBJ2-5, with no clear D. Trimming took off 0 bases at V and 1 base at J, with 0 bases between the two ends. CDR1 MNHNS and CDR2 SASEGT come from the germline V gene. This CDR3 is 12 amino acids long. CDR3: CASSEAQETQYF. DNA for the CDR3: TGTGCCAGCAGTGAAGCCCAAGAGACCCAGTACTTC.

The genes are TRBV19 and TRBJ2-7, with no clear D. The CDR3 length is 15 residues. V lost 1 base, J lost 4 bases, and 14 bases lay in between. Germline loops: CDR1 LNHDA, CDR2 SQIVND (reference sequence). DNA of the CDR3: TGTGCCAGTAGTATAGGAGGCCTTTTTGCATACGAGCAGTACTTC. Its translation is CASSIGGLFAYEQYF.

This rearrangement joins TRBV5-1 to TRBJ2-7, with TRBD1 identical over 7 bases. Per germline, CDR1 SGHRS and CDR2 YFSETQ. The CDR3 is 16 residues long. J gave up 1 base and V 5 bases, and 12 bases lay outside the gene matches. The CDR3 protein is CASSFSGQANSYEQYF. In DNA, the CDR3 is TGCGCCAGCAGTTTTTCAGGACAGGCGAATTCCTACGAGCAGTACTTC.